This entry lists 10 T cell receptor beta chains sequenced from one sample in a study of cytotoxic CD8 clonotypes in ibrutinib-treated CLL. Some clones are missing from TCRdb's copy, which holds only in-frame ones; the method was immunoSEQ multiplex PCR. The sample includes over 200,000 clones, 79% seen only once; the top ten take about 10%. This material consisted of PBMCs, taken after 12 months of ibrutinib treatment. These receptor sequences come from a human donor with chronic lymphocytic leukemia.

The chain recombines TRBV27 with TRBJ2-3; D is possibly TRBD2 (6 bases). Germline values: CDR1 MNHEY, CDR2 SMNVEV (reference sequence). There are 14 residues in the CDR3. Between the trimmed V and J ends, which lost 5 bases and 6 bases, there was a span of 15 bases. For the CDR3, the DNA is TGTGCCAGCAGTACAACCGGGGGTGCGGATACGCAGTATTTT. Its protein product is CASSTTGGADTQYF.

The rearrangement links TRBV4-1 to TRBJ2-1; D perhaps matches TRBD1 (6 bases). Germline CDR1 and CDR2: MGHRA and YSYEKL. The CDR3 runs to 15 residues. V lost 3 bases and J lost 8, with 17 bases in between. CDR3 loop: CASSHEGTQRYEQFF. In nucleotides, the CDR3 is TGCGCCAGCAGCCATGAAGGGACACAGCGGTATGAGCAGTTCTTC.

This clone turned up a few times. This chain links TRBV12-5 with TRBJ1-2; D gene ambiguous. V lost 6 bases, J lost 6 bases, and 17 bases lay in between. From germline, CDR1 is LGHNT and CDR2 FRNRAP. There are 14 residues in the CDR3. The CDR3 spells CASGYSGLLNGYTF. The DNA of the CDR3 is TGTGCTAGTGGATACTCAGGACTCTTGAATGGCTACACCTTC.

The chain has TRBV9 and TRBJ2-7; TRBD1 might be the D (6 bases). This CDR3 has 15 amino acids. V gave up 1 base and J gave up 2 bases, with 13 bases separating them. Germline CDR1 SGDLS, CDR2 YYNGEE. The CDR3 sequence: CASSVRGQGPYEQYF. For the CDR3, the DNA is TGTGCCAGCAGCGTAAGGGGCCAGGGGCCCTACGAGCAGTACTTC. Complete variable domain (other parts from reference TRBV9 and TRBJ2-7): DSGVTQTPKHLITATGQRVTLRCSPRSGDLSVYWYQQSLDQGLQFLIQYYNGEERAKGNILERFSAQQFPDLHSELNLSSLELGDSALYFCASSVRGQGPYEQYFGPGTRLTVT.

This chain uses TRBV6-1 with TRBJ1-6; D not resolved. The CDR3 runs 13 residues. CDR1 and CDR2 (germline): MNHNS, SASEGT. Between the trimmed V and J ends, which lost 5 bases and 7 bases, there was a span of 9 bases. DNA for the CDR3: TGTGCCAGCAGTTTGGGCCGGAATTCACCCCTCCACTTT. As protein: CASSLGRNSPLHF.

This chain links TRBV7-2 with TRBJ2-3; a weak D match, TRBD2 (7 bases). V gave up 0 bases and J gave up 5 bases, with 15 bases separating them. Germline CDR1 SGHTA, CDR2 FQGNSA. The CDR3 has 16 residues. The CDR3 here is CASSLAGGAGEDTQYF. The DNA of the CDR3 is TGTGCCAGCAGCTTAGCGGGGGGCGCGGGGGAAGATACGCAGTATTTT.

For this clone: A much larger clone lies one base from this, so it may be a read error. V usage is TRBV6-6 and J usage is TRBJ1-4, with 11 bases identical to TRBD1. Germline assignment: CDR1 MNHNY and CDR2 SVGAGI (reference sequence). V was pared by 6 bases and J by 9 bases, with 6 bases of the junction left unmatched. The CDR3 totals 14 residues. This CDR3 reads CASSRDRGTKKLFF. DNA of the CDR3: TGTGCCAGCAGCCGGGACAGGGGGACTAAAAAACTGTTTTTT.

The CDR3: CASSPRWTETYEQYF. For the CDR3, the DNA is TGTGCCAGCAGCCCAAGGTGGACAGAGACCTACGAGCAGTACTTC. The rearrangement uses TRBV7-9 and TRBJ2-7; D is possibly TRBD1 (6 bases). The V gene's germline CDR1 is SEHNR and CDR2 FQNEAQ (reference sequence). The CDR3 extends over 15 amino acids. V was pared by 5 bases and J by 2 bases, with 16 bases between.

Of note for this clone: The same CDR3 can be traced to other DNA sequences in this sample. The CDR3 reads CASSQATGYGYTF. DNA of the CDR3: TGCGCCAGCAGCCAAGCTACAGGCTATGGCTACACCTTC. This chain connects TRBV4-1 to TRBJ1-2, with D possibly being TRBD1 (5 bases). CDR3 length equals 13 residues. The V gene's germline CDR1 is MGHRA and CDR2 YSYEKL. The germline V and J ends were trimmed by 1 base and 4 bases, with 7 bases remaining between them.

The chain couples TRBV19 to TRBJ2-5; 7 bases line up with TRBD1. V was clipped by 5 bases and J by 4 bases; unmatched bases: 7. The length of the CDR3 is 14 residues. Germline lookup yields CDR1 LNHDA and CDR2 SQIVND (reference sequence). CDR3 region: CASSFRDSPETQYF. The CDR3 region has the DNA TGTGCCAGTAGTTTCCGGGACAGCCCAGAGACCCAGTACTTC.